This T cell receptor (beta chain) derives from a study of CD8 T cells in Susac syndrome. The V gene end was trimmed by 6 bases and the J gene end by 6 bases; junction bases not matched to a gene: 10. This CDR3 contains 16 residues. CDR1 MNHNS and CDR2 SASEGT come from the germline V gene. With random hexamers, 0.5 to 1 ug RNA was reverse transcribed. TCRdb independently ran MiXCR on the immunoSEQ multiplex PCR reads; one entry per CDR3 protein. Here the sample spans about 150,000 distinct CDR3 sequences, 95% being singletons. This sequence originates from a human donor with Susac syndrome. The source material was CD4+ T cells from PBMCs. The J gene is TRBJ1-6, the V gene TRBV6-1; TRBD1 matches 8 bases. CDR3 sequence reads: CASRDDRGRSNSPLHF. The CDR3 nucleotides read TGTGCCAGCAGAGACGACAGGGGAAGAAGTAATTCACCCCTCCACTTT.